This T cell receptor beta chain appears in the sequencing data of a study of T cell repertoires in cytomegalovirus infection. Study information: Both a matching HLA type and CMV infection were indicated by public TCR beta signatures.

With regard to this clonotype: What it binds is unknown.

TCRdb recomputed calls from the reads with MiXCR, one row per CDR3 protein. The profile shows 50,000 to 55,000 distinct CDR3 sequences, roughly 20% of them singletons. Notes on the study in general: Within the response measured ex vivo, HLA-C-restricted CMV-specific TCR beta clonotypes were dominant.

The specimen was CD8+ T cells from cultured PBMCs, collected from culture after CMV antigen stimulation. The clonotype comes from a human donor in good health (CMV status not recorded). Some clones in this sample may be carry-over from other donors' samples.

The CDR3 reads CASSWTPGTSTEAFF. CDR3 sequence (DNA): TGTGCCAGCAGCTGGACCCCTGGTACGAGCACTGAAGCTTTCTTT. This chain connects TRBV7-6 to TRBJ1-1; no definite D call. V was shortened by 4 bases and J by 4 bases, with 16 bases between the two germline ends. The length of the CDR3 is 15 residues. The germline V gene has CDR1 SGHVS and CDR2 FNYEAQ. The entire variable domain, with the rest obtained from reference TRBV7-6 and TRBJ1-1, is as follows: GAGVSQSPRYKVTKRGQDVALRCDPISGHVSLYWYRQALGQGPEFLTYFNYEAQQDKSGLPNDRFSAERPEGSISTLTIQRTEQRDSAMYRCASSWTPGTSTEAFFGQGTRLTVV.